The subject of this entry is one TCR beta chain. This clone is identified as medium-sized (0.01 to 0.1%). Its antigen specificity is not known. Base qualities were left out, and no much larger clone turns up one base away. Library method: the immunoSEQ multiplex PCR assay. RNA was extracted from all samples and reverse transcribed into cDNA, which served as template for TCR sequencing. First-strand cDNA was synthesized using SuperScript III with a 2:1 mix of oligo-dT and random hexamers. A synthetic immune receptor repertoire was used to gauge amplification bias, and whatever bias remained was removed computationally. As for the original processing: After raw reads were preprocessed to remove errors, the CDR3 was defined following IMGT conventions as running from the conserved cysteine to phenylalanine. Clonality was calculated as 1 minus Shannon entropy normalized by log2 of the number of productive unique TCRs. CD4 or CD8 identity of scalp clones was inferred by cross-referencing scalp TCRbeta sequences with sorted blood CD4 and CD8 repertoires. Sourced from immuneACCESS, this table was stored by TCRdb with only in-frame sequences that have V and J called. A share of the clones is absent; for the studies checked, an unresolved V gene accounts for under half, and the remainder has no known explanation. V, J and clone size are those of that table, while D and trimming were read from the DNA. The sample data list 150,000 to 200,000 clones, and roughly 60% of these were observed just once. Just over 1% of the sample goes to the ten largest clones.

The data were taken from a study of CD8+ T cells in alopecia areata listed by TCRdb under 2018. Regarding the complete study: The treated patients, all with moderate-to-severe alopecia areata, were enrolled in an open-label pilot trial of oral tofacitinib given at 5 to 10 mg twice daily. RNA was extracted with the PAXgene miRNA kit for fixed scalp, the miRNeasy kit for PBMCs, and the RNeasy kit for mouse skin. For the treated patients, the SALT score, which quantifies what percentage of scalp surface area is affected, served as the measure of disease severity. Scalp clonality was compared across normal scalp (n=4), patchy alopecia areata scalp (n=8), and alopecia totalis/universalis scalp (n=8). Patients stayed on tofacitinib for 6 to 18 months and then had 6 months of follow-up off drug so that delayed response and recurrence could be assessed. Tofacitinib-treated patients had biopsies at baseline and at 4 and 24 weeks of treatment, with a later scalp biopsy in several patients. High-throughput TCRbeta sequencing was used to examine T cell clonal expansion in alopecia areata in both the C3H/HeJ mouse model and human patients. Amplification of TCRbeta CDR3 regions was done by immunoSEQ multiplex PCR using 35 Vbeta forward primers and 13 Jbeta reverse primers. Human TCRbeta sequencing covered scalp tissue and sorted CD4+ and CD8+ peripheral blood T cells from patchy and totalis/universalis alopecia areata patients and healthy controls.

Inclusive of the bounding cysteine and phenylalanine, the CDR3 is 16 residues long. Only the CDR3 part of the read is kept: 48 bases, read in frame from the first base. Sequences SGHDT (CDR1) and YYEEEE (CDR2) are obtained from the germline V gene. Germline trimming: 3 bases from V, 0 bases from J; junction bases outside gene matches: 5. Broader findings and caveats from the paper: Lesional scalp, especially in alopecia totalis/universalis, showed higher clonality and more expanded CD8+ clones than normal scalp, suggesting antigenic drive. Scalp TCR repertoire analysis is complicated because resident alphabeta T cells in normal human skin are also sequenced, whereas mouse skin is dominated by gammadelta T cells. The treated cohort was small, with a single nonresponder, so links between baseline CD8+ expansion and response need larger studies. During tofacitinib treatment, many expanded lesional clones stuck around in both scalp and blood, and this persistence may partly explain why relapse happens after treatment is stopped. Compared with mice, TCR sequences shared between patients were less clear, possibly partly because of HLA diversity across the patient population. Tofacitinib significantly decreased scalp clonality and the number of expanded CD8+ clones among the top 100 scalp clones.

This specimen's time point label, interpreted: less than 25 weeks on oral tofacitinib. This specimen's treatment or condition label, per the study, means: oral pan-JAK inhibitor, 5-10 mg twice daily. Peripheral blood and lesional scalp punch biopsies were obtained from patients with alopecia areata. PBMCs were isolated by density centrifugation and stained for CD3, CD4 and CD8, after which CD4+ and CD8+ T cells were sorted on a FACSAria. The chain is assembled from TRBV5-6 and TRBJ1-3; TRBD1 agrees with 8 junctional bases. The TCR originated in a human donor with alopecia areata. The starting material was CD4+ T cells sorted from blood, obtained at week 24, from a patient treated with tofacitinib. This receptor has the CDR3 CASSSGQGLSGNTIYF. The DNA is as follows: TGTGCCAGCAGCTCTGGACAGGGCCTCTCTGGAAACACCATATATTTT. Full variable domain (CDR3 extended with the reference TRBV5-6 and TRBJ1-3 proteins): DAGVTQSPTHLIKTRGQQVTLRCSPKSGHDTVSWYQQALGQGPQFIFQYYEEEERQRGNFPDRFSGHQFPNYSSELNVNALLLGDSALYLCASSSGQGLSGNTIYFGEGSWLTVV.